A single sample gave rise to the 25 T cell receptor beta chains below, sequenced in a study of Tregs in tolerant kidney transplant recipients. The repertoire was sequenced with immunoSEQ multiplex PCR; TCRdb's copy has only in-frame clones and lacks some. The sample records approximately 90,000 clones, 80% to 95% being singletons. Related graft donors supplied nonmyeloablative bone marrow transplants, and mixed chimerism was transient. Sequencing was performed on CD4+ T cells from blood (PBMCs), taken 12 months after the transplant. The receptor set was obtained from a human patient who received a combined kidney and bone marrow transplant. The T cells may partly be graft donor cells.

The chain joins TRBV7-2 to TRBJ1-2, with a possible D match to TRBD1 (5 bases). The CDR3 consists of 15 residues. Germline CDR1 is SGHTA and CDR2 is FQGNSA. V was pared by 0 bases and J by 1 base, with 9 bases between. The CDR3 DNA reads TGTGCCAGCAGCTTAGCCCGACAGATTAACTATGGCTACACCTTC. Translation: CASSLARQINYGYTF.

This rearrangement joins TRBV19 to TRBJ1-1; 10 bases line up with TRBD1. The ends lost 4 bases at V and 7 bases at J; junction bases unmatched: 9. CDR3 length equals 15 residues. Germline CDR1 and CDR2: LNHDA and SQIVND (reference sequence). This CDR3 reads CASSREGQGGGEAFF. Here the CDR3 DNA reads TGTGCCAGTAGTAGGGAAGGACAGGGGGGAGGTGAAGCTTTCTTT.

This chain links TRBV19 with TRBJ2-5; the match to TRBD2 covers 9 bases. The CDR3 consists of 14 residues. V lost 6 bases to trimming and J lost 4 bases; unmatched junction nucleotides: 6. The germline V gene encodes CDR1 LNHDA and CDR2 SQIVND (reference sequence). The CDR3 nucleotides are TGTGCCAGTAGCCTGCGGGGGGGCCTAGAGACCCAGTACTTC. Translation: CASSLRGGLETQYF.

The chain combines TRBV5-1 with TRBJ2-1; 10 bases fit TRBD1. The CDR3 length is 15 residues. Trimming cost V 4 bases and J 8 bases; bases outside gene matches: 9. Looked up from germline, CDR1 is SGHRS and CDR2 is YFSETQ. The CDR3 protein is CASSITGQGVHEQFF. The CDR3 region has the DNA TGCGCCAGCAGCATTACAGGACAGGGGGTCCATGAGCAGTTCTTC.

This clone showed up just a few times. This chain joins TRBV5-4 and TRBJ1-1; D is unresolved. The CDR3 totals 13 residues. Germline V CDR1 and CDR2: SGHNT, YYREEE (reference sequence). V was cut by 0 bases and J by 2 bases, with 5 bases left in between. CDR3 amino acids: CASSLDRNTEAFF. For the CDR3, the DNA is TGTGCCAGCAGCTTGGACAGAAACACTGAAGCTTTCTTT.

V usage is TRBV6-6 and J usage is TRBJ2-2, with D unresolved. Trimming took off 4 bases at V and 7 bases at J, with 16 bases between the two ends. Germline V gene sequence: CDR1 MNHNY, CDR2 SVGAGI (reference sequence). The CDR3 runs to 15 residues. CDR3 sequence reads: CASSSRAFLDGELFF. The CDR3 nucleotides are TGTGCCAGCAGTTCCCGAGCGTTTTTGGACGGGGAGCTGTTTTTT.

The genes are TRBV5-1 and TRBJ2-2; TRBD1 agrees at 7 bases. The CDR3 has 13 residues. Germline CDR1 SGHRS, CDR2 YFSETQ. The trim removed 9 bases at V and 1 base at J, leaving 3 bases unmatched. CDR3 in amino acids: CANRQGNTGELFF. The CDR3, as DNA: TGCGCCAACAGACAGGGGAACACCGGGGAGCTGTTTTTT.

The chain has TRBV4-2 and TRBJ2-1, with TRBD2 identical over 8 bases. Germline values: CDR1 LGHNA, CDR2 YNFKEQ. The CDR3 loop spans 16 amino acids. V trimming: 1 base; J trimming: 0 bases; junction bases outside the gene matches: 2. DNA for the CDR3: TGTGCCAGCAGCCAAGGGGGGACTAGCTCCTACAATGAGCAGTTCTTC. Protein: CASSQGGTSSYNEQFF.

This clone was detected once. V is TRBV30 and J is TRBJ2-2; D is possibly TRBD1 (6 bases). Trimming left V 8 bases short and J 5 bases short, with 18 bases between. CDR1 is GTSNPN, CDR2 SVGIG, per germline (reference sequence). CDR3 length: 14 amino acids. Here the CDR3 reads CARLGQGRTGELFF. The CDR3 coding sequence is TGTGCCCGACTGGGCCAGGGGAGAACCGGGGAGCTGTTTTTT.

The chain links TRBV6-1 to TRBJ2-7, with TRBD2 identical over 10 bases. Germline values: CDR1 MNHNS, CDR2 SASEGT. The CDR3 loop spans 12 amino acids. V lost 8 bases and J lost 3; bases outside the gene matches: 1. CDR3 region: CASASGSYEQYF. In DNA, the CDR3 is TGTGCCAGCGCTAGCGGGAGCTACGAGCAGTACTTC.

V is TRBV18 and J is TRBJ2-7, with TRBD1 identical over 8 bases. CDR3 length equals 13 residues. Germline assignment: CDR1 KGHSH and CDR2 LQKENI. Trimming at V came to 6 bases and at J to 6 bases, leaving 7 bases not matched to a gene. This CDR3 reads CASSRGTGSEQYF. CDR3 DNA sequence: TGTGCCAGCTCTCGCGGGACAGGTAGCGAGCAGTACTTC. The variable domain in full, with the rest retrieved from reference TRBV18 and TRBJ2-7, is NAGVMQNPRHLVRRRGQEARLRCSPMKGHSHVYWYRQLPEEGLKFMVYLQKENIIDESGMPKERFSAEFPKEGPSILRIQQVVRGDSAAYFCASSRGTGSEQYFGPGTRLTVT.

This chain connects TRBV9 to TRBJ2-7, with D maybe TRBD1 (6 bases). The CDR3 length is 14 residues. Trimming took off 4 bases at V and 4 bases at J, with 15 bases between the two ends. CDR1 and CDR2 from the germline V gene are SGDLS and YYNGEE. CDR3 residues: CASSPLTGSYEQYF. CDR3 sequence (DNA): TGTGCCAGCAGCCCATTGACAGGCAGTTACGAGCAGTACTTC.

The rearrangement links TRBV7-2 to TRBJ2-5, with D possibly being TRBD2 (5 bases). This CDR3 region has 14 residues. V was trimmed by 4 bases and J by 2 bases, leaving 11 bases between them. Germline lookup yields CDR1 SGHTA and CDR2 FQGNSA. The CDR3 DNA reads TGTGCCAGCAGCTCTTCACGGAGGCAAGAGACCCAGTACTTC. Its translation is CASSSSRRQETQYF.

The rearrangement links TRBV5-4 to TRBJ2-2, with 9 bases identical to TRBD2. The germline gives CDR1 SGHNT, CDR2 YYREEE (reference sequence). The CDR3 is 16 amino acids. V trimming: 1 base; J trimming: 5 bases; junction bases outside the gene matches: 6. The CDR3 reads CASSLSPSGATGELFF. DNA of the CDR3: TGTGCCAGCAGCTTGTCGCCTAGCGGGGCTACCGGGGAGCTGTTTTTT.

This chain uses TRBV15 with TRBJ2-1; D uncertain. Per germline, CDR1 LNHNV and CDR2 YYDKDF (reference sequence). The CDR3 has 17 residues. Trimming took 0 bases from V and 0 from J, leaving 12 bases between them. As DNA, the CDR3 is TGTGCCACCAGCAGAGAGTTTCGGTTAAGCTCCTACAATGAGCAGTTCTTC. It codes for CATSREFRLSSYNEQFF.

This clone was seen only a few times. J is TRBJ2-1 and V is TRBV19; TRBD2 aligns across 8 bases. The germline gives CDR1 LNHDA, CDR2 SQIVND (reference sequence). With 0 bases clipped from V and 2 bases from J, the junction kept 3 bases outside the gene matches. CDR3 length: 16 residues. The CDR3 region has the DNA TGTGCCAGTAGTATAGAGTCGGGGGGGGCCTACAATGAGCAGTTCTTC. Amino acids: CASSIESGGAYNEQFF.

The chain employs TRBV7-9 and TRBJ1-4; 8 bases are shared with TRBD1. Trimming cost V 4 bases and J 8 bases; bases outside gene matches: 6. Per the germline V gene, CDR1 is SEHNR and CDR2 is FQNEAQ (reference sequence). The CDR3 runs 14 residues. CDR3 bases: TGTGCCAGCAGCTCCCAGGGGGCCTTAGAAAAACTGTTTTTT. It is translated as CASSSQGALEKLFF.

This clone was seen once. The rearrangement joins TRBV12-5 to TRBJ2-5; D uncertain. V lost 2 bases, J lost 4 bases, and 5 bases lay in between. CDR3 length: 12 residues. CDR1 is LGHNT and CDR2 is FRNRAP in the germline V gene. This chain's CDR3 is CASGLSRETQYF. The CDR3 DNA reads as TGTGCTAGTGGTTTGTCCCGAGAGACCCAGTACTTC.

The rearrangement links TRBV19 to TRBJ1-2, with TRBD1 matching 8 bases. Losses at the gene ends were 3 bases for V and 3 bases for J; bases not matched to a gene: 9. CDR1 is LNHDA and CDR2 is SQIVND in the germline V gene (reference sequence). CDR3 size: 16 residues. The CDR3 here is CASSMTPGQGDYGYTF. CDR3 in DNA: TGTGCCAGTAGTATGACCCCTGGACAGGGTGACTATGGCTACACCTTC.

In its sample, this clone was seen once. The V and J genes are TRBV11-3 and TRBJ2-5, with no clear D. There are 16 residues in the CDR3. Deletions cut 0 bases from V and 2 bases from J, with 13 bases between. CDR1 is SGHNT and CDR2 is YENEEA in the germline V gene. The CDR3 is CASSLDVGLLQETQYF. The CDR3 coding sequence is TGTGCCAGCAGCTTAGACGTGGGCTTACTTCAAGAGACCCAGTACTTC.

This clone was observed a single time. This sequence joins TRBV4-1 and TRBJ2-1, with 9 bases fitting TRBD1. In germline, CDR1 is MGHRA, CDR2 YSYEKL. The trim removed 1 base at V and 8 bases at J, leaving 9 bases unmatched. This CDR3 has 16 amino acids. CDR3: CASSQAPGQGWHEQFF. The CDR3 nucleotides read TGCGCCAGCAGCCAAGCCCCGGGACAGGGTTGGCATGAGCAGTTCTTC.

This chain connects TRBV2 to TRBJ2-3; perhaps TRBD1 as D (6 bases). The V end was cut by 6 bases, the J end by 2 bases, with 15 bases between. In germline, CDR1 is SNHLY, CDR2 FYNNEI. The CDR3 is made up of 15 amino acids. The CDR3 nucleotides read TGTGCCAGCAGGTTGGACAGCCTACCCACAGATACGCAGTATTTT. Protein: CASRLDSLPTDTQYF.

The chain uses TRBV7-2 and TRBJ2-3, with D possibly TRBD2 on 5 matching bases. This CDR3 region has 17 residues. CDR1 and CDR2 (germline): SGHTA, FQGNSA. V was cut by 3 bases and J by 0 bases, with 16 bases left in between. The CDR3 loop reads CASSFVRTGISTDTQYF. CDR3 nucleotide sequence: TGTGCCAGCAGCTTCGTCCGGACGGGGATAAGCACAGATACGCAGTATTTT.

A single count supports this clone. CDR3 in DNA: TGTGCCAGCAGCGCTGCAGGGGGCGCGGGTCAGCCCCAGCATTTT. It is translated as CASSAAGGAGQPQHF. This chain uses TRBV9 with TRBJ1-5, with TRBD1 matching over 8 bases. Germline V gene lookup returns CDR1 SGDLS and CDR2 YYNGEE. CDR3 size: 15 residues. Germline trimming cut 3 bases from V and 6 bases from J; bases unmatched to any gene: 8.

This chain uses TRBV18 with TRBJ2-3, with D unresolved. The CDR3 covers 13 residues. Trimming removed 3 bases at V and 6 bases at J, with 10 bases between. Per germline, CDR1 KGHSH and CDR2 LQKENI. DNA of the CDR3: TGTGCCAGCTCACCCTATCCCCGGGATACGCAGTATTTT. Protein product: CASSPYPRDTQYF.